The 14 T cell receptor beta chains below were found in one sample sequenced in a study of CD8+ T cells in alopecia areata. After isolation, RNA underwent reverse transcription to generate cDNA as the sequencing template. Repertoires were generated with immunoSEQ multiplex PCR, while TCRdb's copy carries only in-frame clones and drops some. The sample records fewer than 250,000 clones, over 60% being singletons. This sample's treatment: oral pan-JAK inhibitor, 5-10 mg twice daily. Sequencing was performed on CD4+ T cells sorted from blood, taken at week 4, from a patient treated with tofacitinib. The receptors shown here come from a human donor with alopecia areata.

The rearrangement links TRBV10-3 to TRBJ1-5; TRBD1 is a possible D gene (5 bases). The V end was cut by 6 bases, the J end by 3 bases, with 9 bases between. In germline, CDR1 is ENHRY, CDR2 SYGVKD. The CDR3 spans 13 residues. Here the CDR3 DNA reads TGTGCCATCAGCAGGGATCTCAATCAGCCCCAGCATTTT. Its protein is CAISRDLNQPQHF.

This chain's CDR3 is CASSVDRNQPQHF. The CDR3 coding sequence is TGTGCCAGCAGTGTAGACAGAAATCAGCCCCAGCATTTT. This chain joins TRBV2 and TRBJ1-5, with a possible D match to TRBD1 (5 bases). The CDR3 is made up of 13 amino acids. The V gene lost 4 bases and the J gene lost 4 bases, with 8 bases spanning the gap. CDR1 and CDR2 (germline): SNHLY, FYNNEI.

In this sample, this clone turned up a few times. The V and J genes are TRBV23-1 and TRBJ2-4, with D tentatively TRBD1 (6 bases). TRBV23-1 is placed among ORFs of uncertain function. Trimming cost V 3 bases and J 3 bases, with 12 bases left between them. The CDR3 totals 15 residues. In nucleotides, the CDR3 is TGCGCCAGCAGTCATCCGGACAGAATCAAAAACATTCAGTACTTC. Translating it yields CASSHPDRIKNIQYF.

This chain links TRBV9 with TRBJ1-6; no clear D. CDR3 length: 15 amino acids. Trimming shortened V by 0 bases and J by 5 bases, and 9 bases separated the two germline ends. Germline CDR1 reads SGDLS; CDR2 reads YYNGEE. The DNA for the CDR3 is TGTGCCAGCAGCGTAGATCGCAGGAATAATTCACCCCTCCACTTT. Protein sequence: CASSVDRRNNSPLHF.

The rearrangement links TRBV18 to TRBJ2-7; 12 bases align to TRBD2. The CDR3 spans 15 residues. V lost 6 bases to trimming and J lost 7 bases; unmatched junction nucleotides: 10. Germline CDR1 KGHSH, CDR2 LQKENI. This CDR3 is CASSIGLAGMGEQYF. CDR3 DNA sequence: TGTGCCAGCTCTATTGGACTAGCGGGGATGGGGGAGCAGTACTTC.

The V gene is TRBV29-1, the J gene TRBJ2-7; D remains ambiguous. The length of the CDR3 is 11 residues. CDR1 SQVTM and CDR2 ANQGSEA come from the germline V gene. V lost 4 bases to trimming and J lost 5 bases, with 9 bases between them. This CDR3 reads CSVGSGDEQYF. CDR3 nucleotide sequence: TGCAGCGTTGGCTCTGGGGACGAGCAGTACTTC.

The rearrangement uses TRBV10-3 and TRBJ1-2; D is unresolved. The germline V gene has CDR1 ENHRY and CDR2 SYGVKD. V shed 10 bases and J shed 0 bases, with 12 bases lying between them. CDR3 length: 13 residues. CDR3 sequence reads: CATQGRTNYGYTF. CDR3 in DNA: TGTGCCACCCAAGGCAGAACTAACTATGGCTACACCTTC.

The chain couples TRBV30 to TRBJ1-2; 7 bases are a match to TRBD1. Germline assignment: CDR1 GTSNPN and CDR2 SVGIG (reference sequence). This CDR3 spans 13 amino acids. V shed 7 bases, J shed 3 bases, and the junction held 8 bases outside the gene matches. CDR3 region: CAFRTGADYGYTF. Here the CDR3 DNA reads TGTGCCTTTAGGACAGGCGCTGACTATGGCTACACCTTC.

Here the CDR3 reads CASSMSLNTEAFF. In DNA, the CDR3 is TGTGCCAGTAGTATGTCGCTGAACACTGAAGCTTTCTTT. This sequence joins TRBV19 and TRBJ1-1; D is ambiguous. This CDR3 is 13 amino acids long. Per germline, CDR1 LNHDA and CDR2 SQIVND (reference sequence). V lost 3 bases, J lost 0 bases, and 5 bases lay in between.

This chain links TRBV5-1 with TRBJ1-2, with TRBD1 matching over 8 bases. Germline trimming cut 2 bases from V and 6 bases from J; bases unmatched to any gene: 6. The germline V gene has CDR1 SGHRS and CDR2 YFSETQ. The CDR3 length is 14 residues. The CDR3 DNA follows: TGCGCCAGCAGCTTCGACAGGGGCATCGATGGCTACACCTTC. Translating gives CASSFDRGIDGYTF. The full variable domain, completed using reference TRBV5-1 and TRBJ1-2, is KAGVTQTPRYLIKTRGQQVTLSCSPISGHRSVSWYQQTPGQGLQFLFEYFSETQRNKGNFPGRFSGRQFSNSRSEMNVSTLELGDSALYLCASSFDRGIDGYTFGSGTRLTVV.

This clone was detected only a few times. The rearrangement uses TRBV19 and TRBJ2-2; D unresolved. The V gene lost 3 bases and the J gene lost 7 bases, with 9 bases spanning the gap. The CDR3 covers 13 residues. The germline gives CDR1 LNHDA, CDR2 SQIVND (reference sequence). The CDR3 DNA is TGTGCCAGTAGTATTGGGTCAATCGGGGAGCTGTTTTTT. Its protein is CASSIGSIGELFF.

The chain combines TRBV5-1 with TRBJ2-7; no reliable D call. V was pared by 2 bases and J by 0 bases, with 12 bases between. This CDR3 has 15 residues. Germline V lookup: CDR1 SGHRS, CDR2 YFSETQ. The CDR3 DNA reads TGCGCCAGCAGCTTTGATAAGCCTACCTCCTACGAGCAGTACTTC. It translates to CASSFDKPTSYEQYF.

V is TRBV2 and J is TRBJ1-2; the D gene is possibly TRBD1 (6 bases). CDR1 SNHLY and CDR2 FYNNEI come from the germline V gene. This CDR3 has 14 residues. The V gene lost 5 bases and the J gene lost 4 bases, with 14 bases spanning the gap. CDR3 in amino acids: CASSPMDSLYGYTF. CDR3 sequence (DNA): TGTGCCAGCAGTCCAATGGACAGCCTCTATGGCTACACCTTC. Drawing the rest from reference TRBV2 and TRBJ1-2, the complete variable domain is EPEVTQTPSHQVTQMGQEVILRCVPISNHLYFYWYRQILGQKVEFLVSFYNNEISEKSEIFDDQFSVERPDGSNFTLKIRSTKLEDSAMYFCASSPMDSLYGYTFGSGTRLTVV.

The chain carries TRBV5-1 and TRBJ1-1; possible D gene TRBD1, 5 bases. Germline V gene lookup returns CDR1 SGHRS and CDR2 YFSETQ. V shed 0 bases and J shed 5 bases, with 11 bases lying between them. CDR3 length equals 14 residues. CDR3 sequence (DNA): TGCGCCAGCAGCTTGGACGGGGCGGGTACTGAAGCTTTCTTT. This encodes CASSLDGAGTEAFF.